These 6 T cell receptor beta chains were sequenced from one sample in a study of blood T cell repertoires in COVID-19. The table came from immunoSEQ multiplex PCR; TCRdb's copy has only in-frame clones and leaves some out. This table has fewer than 90,000 clones, about 96% appearing once. The sample taken for sequencing was peripheral blood. These TCRs come from a human donor with active COVID-19. The donor label of this sample is uncertain.

This clone was picked up one time. This chain joins TRBV24-1 and TRBJ1-5; D unclear. This CDR3 is built from 14 residues. With 3 bases removed from V and 7 bases from J, the gap between germline ends came to 12 bases. CDR1 is KGHDR and CDR2 is SFDVKD in the germline V gene. CDR3: CATSDPRRAQPQHF. Here the CDR3 DNA reads TGTGCCACCAGTGATCCCCGGAGGGCGCAGCCCCAGCATTTT.

This rearrangement joins TRBV14 to TRBJ1-2, with 8 bases aligning to TRBD1. The CDR3 length is 16 residues. V was pared by 4 bases and J by 0 bases, with 7 bases of the junction left unmatched. CDR1 and CDR2 from the germline V gene are SGHDN and FVKESK. The CDR3 is CASSPRGLDANYGYTF. In DNA, the CDR3 is TGTGCCAGCAGCCCCAGGGGGCTGGATGCTAACTATGGCTACACCTTC.

The J gene is TRBJ2-2, the V gene TRBV7-9, with 7 bases that match TRBD1. After removal of 8 bases from V and 4 bases from J, the junction contained 7 bases not matched to a gene. The CDR3 is 14 residues long. Germline loops: CDR1 SEHNR, CDR2 FQNEAQ (reference sequence). The CDR3 here is CASVKGASTGELFF. CDR3 coding DNA: TGTGCCAGCGTGAAGGGGGCAAGCACCGGGGAGCTGTTTTTT.

The chain carries TRBV12-5 and TRBJ2-1, with a weak D call TRBD1 (5 bases). The germline V gene encodes CDR1 LGHNT and CDR2 FRNRAP. Deletions cut 7 bases from V and 5 bases from J, with 15 bases between. The length of the CDR3 is 14 residues. CDR3 region: CASEVGVRDNEQFF. CDR3 DNA sequence: TGTGCTAGTGAAGTAGGGGTTCGGGACAATGAGCAGTTCTTC.

The J gene is TRBJ2-3, the V gene TRBV5-1; 8 bases map to TRBD2. The germline V gene has CDR1 SGHRS and CDR2 YFSETQ. This CDR3 has 19 amino acids. J was trimmed by 0 bases and V by 5 bases; bases with no gene match: 17. The CDR3: CASSYWSDGTRSSTDTQYF. The CDR3 DNA follows: TGCGCCAGCAGTTACTGGAGTGATGGGACTAGGTCCAGCACAGATACGCAGTATTTT.

The gene calls are TRBV19 and TRBJ2-7; 11 positions agree with TRBD1. Trimming took 5 bases from V and 2 from J; bases not matched to a gene: 2. The CDR3 covers 14 residues. CDR1 and CDR2 from the germline V gene are LNHDA and SQIVND (reference sequence). The CDR3 bases are TGTGCCAGTAGTGGGGGACAGGGGGCCTACGAGCAGTACTTC. This codes for CASSGGQGAYEQYF.